What follows are 13 T cell receptor beta chains derived from one specimen sequenced in a study of CD8+ T cells in alopecia areata. Treatment meaning: oral pan-JAK inhibitor, 5-10 mg twice daily. Alopecia areata patients gave lesional scalp punch biopsies and peripheral blood samples. Extracted from the samples, RNA was reverse transcribed into cDNA to serve as the sequencing template. Assay: immunoSEQ multiplex PCR; the TCRdb copy retains only in-frame clones and omits some. The data show 4,500 or so clones, nearly 65% seen once. Sequencing was performed on skin, taken at week 4, from a patient treated with tofacitinib. Every receptor here comes from a human donor with alopecia areata.

This clone showed up just once. This chain connects TRBV11-2 to TRBJ2-1; 8 nucleotides agree with TRBD2. V lost 1 base to trimming and J lost 9 bases; unmatched junction nucleotides: 8. CDR3 length: 15 residues. Germline V lookup: CDR1 SGHAT, CDR2 FQNNGV. In DNA, the CDR3 is TGTGCCAGCAGCTTAGGGGGACTAGGAATGGGTGAGCAGTTCTTC. Translated: CASSLGGLGMGEQFF.

The V and J genes are TRBV5-1 and TRBJ2-3, with 8 nucleotides matching TRBD2. Looked up from germline, CDR1 is SGHRS and CDR2 is YFSETQ. This CDR3 has 14 amino acids. The junction had 5 bases not matched to a gene; V was cut back by 7 bases and J by 1 base. This chain's CDR3 is CASSPGLGTDTQYF. In DNA, the CDR3 is TGCGCCAGCTCCCCGGGACTAGGCACAGATACGCAGTATTTT.

The chain employs TRBV5-4 and TRBJ1-2; D remains unclear. The CDR3 contains 14 residues. Germline V gene sequence: CDR1 SGHNT, CDR2 YYREEE (reference sequence). The V end lost 4 bases, the J end lost 5 bases, and 15 bases lay between the germline ends. In DNA form, the CDR3 reads TGTGCCAGCAGCCCTTCGGGGATTCGGTATGGCTACACCTTC. It translates to CASSPSGIRYGYTF.

The chain uses TRBV29-1 and TRBJ2-3; 9 bases line up with TRBD1. The V gene's germline CDR1 is SQVTM and CDR2 ANQGSEA. The V and J ends lost 7 bases and 4 bases, in that order; junction bases with no gene match: 9. The CDR3 length is 14 residues. The CDR3 DNA follows: TGCAGCGCCTGCCGGGACAGGGCCGCAGATACGCAGTATTTT. Encoded protein: CSACRDRAADTQYF.

This clone is judged large. The V gene is TRBV4-3, the J gene TRBJ2-2; TRBD2 aligns across 13 bases. The ends lost 4 bases at V and 7 bases at J; junction bases unmatched: 9. The CDR3 has 17 residues. Germline V lookup: CDR1 LGHNA, CDR2 YSLEER. CDR3 region: CASSPGLAGPGFGELFF. The CDR3 nucleotides read TGCGCCAGCAGCCCGGGACTAGCGGGACCGGGGTTCGGGGAGCTGTTTTTT.

This chain uses TRBV4-3 with TRBJ1-1; 7 bases match TRBD1. Germline V CDR1 and CDR2: LGHNA, YSLEER. V was pared by 0 bases and J by 4 bases, with 5 bases of the junction left unmatched. The CDR3 length is 15 residues. The CDR3 loop is CASSQDDRVGTEAFF. In DNA, the CDR3 is TGCGCCAGCAGCCAAGATGACAGGGTGGGCACTGAAGCTTTCTTT.

The chain is built from TRBV7-9 and TRBJ1-5, with D possibly matching TRBD1 (5 bases). The CDR3 has 14 amino acids. V was cut by 1 base and J by 16 bases, with 20 bases left in between. CDR1 and CDR2 (germline): SEHNR, FQNEAQ (reference sequence). CDR3 nucleotide sequence: TGTGCCAGCAGCTTAGGGGGGAAGATTACGGTGGGCCATTTT. Amino acid sequence: CASSLGGKITVGHF. The full variable domain, its missing parts supplied by reference TRBV7-9 and TRBJ1-5, is DTGVSQNPRHKITKRGQNVTFRCDPISEHNRLYWYRQTLGQGPEFLTYFQNEAQLEKSRLLSDRFSAERPKGSFSTLEIQRTEQGDSAMYLCASSLGGKITVGHFGDGTRLSIL.

The J gene is TRBJ1-4, the V gene TRBV19; no reliable D call. The CDR3 covers 16 residues. The ends were cut back, 6 bases at V and 6 bases at J, with 20 bases in the middle. In germline, CDR1 is LNHDA, CDR2 SQIVND (reference sequence). The CDR3 protein is CASRPRSRNKHEKLFF. CDR3 in DNA: TGTGCCAGTAGGCCCAGAAGTAGGAATAAGCATGAAAAACTGTTTTTT.

The chain combines TRBV28 with TRBJ2-7; 7 bases match TRBD2. CDR1 and CDR2 (germline): MDHEN, SYDVKM. This CDR3 region has 13 residues. Unmatched junction bases numbered 6, after V lost 6 bases and J lost 4 bases. CDR3 residues: CASRVGGVYEQYF. The CDR3 DNA reads TGTGCCAGCAGAGTGGGGGGGGTGTACGAGCAGTACTTC.

The V call is TRBV6-5, the J call TRBJ2-1; 8 bases match TRBD2. CDR1 is MNHEY, CDR2 SVGAGI, per germline. This CDR3 region has 14 residues. Trimming at V came to 2 bases and at J to 5 bases, leaving 2 bases not matched to a gene. CDR3 sequence (DNA): TGTGCCAGCAGTTACAAACTAGCGGACAATGAGCAGTTCTTC. Its translation is CASSYKLADNEQFF.

This clone was seen more than once but under ten times. The rearrangement uses TRBV5-1 and TRBJ1-1, with D possibly being TRBD1 (5 bases). Germline loops: CDR1 SGHRS, CDR2 YFSETQ. CDR3 size: 14 residues. The V end lost 1 base, the J end lost 1 base, and 8 bases lay between the germline ends. CDR3: CASSLQGRNTEAFF. CDR3 nucleotides: TGCGCCAGCAGCTTGCAGGGACGGAACACTGAAGCTTTCTTT.

This chain links TRBV6-1 with TRBJ2-2; 12 positions agree with TRBD2. Germline V gene lookup returns CDR1 MNHNS and CDR2 SASEGT. The CDR3 loop spans 17 amino acids. Germline trimming cut 4 bases from V and 6 bases from J; bases unmatched to any gene: 9. The CDR3 reads CASSASPTSGRSGELFF. CDR3 nucleotides: TGTGCCAGCAGTGCCTCCCCTACTAGCGGGAGGTCCGGGGAGCTGTTTTTT.

The rearrangement uses TRBV18 and TRBJ2-5, with a tentative D call TRBD2 (6 bases). The DNA end is more similar to TRBJ2-7, so the J call may be wrong. CDR1 KGHSH and CDR2 LQKENI come from the germline V gene. The CDR3 contains 15 residues. The CDR3 nucleotides read TGTGCCAGCTCACCCGGGTCGGCGGGATCCTACGAGCAGTACTTC. Its protein is CASSPGSAGSYEQYF.